Ten or more counts support the clone carrying this TCR beta chain. Amplified regions were TCR beta CDR3 sequences from RNA transcripts. The TCR CDR3 first-round RT-PCR relied on the HTBI primer set. MiXCR, applied by TCRdb to the multiplex PCR reads, yields one record per CDR3 protein. This table holds 500,000 to 750,000 distinct CDR3 sequences, about 43% found once. This sample stems from a study of T cells in Graves' hyperthyroidism and ophthalmopathy. Patients were aged 18 to 65, had disease duration under 2 months, and had newly diagnosed hyperthyroidism. Together with thyroid ultrasound, orbital computed tomography, serum thyroxine and TRAb, clinical symptoms were used for diagnoses. The specimen was peripheral blood or thyroid tissue (not recorded which). This clonotype was obtained from a woman between 18 and 29 years old with Graves' hyperthyroidism.

CDR3 in amino acids: CSALEPASYEQYF. CDR3 sequence (DNA): TGCAGTGCCCTCGAGCCGGCCTCCTACGAGCAGTACTTC. V gene TRBV20-1 combines with J gene TRBJ2-7; D uncertain. Germline V CDR1 and CDR2: DFQATT, SNEGSKA (reference sequence). The CDR3 loop spans 13 amino acids. V lost 6 bases, J lost 0 bases, and 12 bases lay in between.